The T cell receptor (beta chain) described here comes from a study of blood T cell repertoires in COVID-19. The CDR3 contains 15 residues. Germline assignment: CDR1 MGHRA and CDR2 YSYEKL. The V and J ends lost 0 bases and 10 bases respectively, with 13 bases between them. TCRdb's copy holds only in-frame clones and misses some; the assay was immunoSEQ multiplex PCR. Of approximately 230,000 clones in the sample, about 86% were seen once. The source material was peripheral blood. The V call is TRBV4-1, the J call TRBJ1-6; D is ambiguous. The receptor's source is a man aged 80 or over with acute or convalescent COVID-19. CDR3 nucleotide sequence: TGCGCCAGCAGCCAAGACCCCAGTCTCAGATCACCCCTCCACTTT. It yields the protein CASSQDPSLRSPLHF.